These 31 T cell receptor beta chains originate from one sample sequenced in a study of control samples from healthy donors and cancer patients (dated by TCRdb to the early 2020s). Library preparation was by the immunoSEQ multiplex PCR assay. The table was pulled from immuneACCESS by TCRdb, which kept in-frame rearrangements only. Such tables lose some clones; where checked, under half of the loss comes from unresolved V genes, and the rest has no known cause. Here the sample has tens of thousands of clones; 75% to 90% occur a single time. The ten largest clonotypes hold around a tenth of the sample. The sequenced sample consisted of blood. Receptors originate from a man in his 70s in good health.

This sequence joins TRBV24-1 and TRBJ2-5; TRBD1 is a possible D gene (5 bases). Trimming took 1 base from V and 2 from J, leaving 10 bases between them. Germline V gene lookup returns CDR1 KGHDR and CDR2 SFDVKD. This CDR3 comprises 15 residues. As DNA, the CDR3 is TGTGCCACCAGTGATTTTAGGCAGGGTCAAGAGACCCAGTACTTC. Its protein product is CATSDFRQGQETQYF.

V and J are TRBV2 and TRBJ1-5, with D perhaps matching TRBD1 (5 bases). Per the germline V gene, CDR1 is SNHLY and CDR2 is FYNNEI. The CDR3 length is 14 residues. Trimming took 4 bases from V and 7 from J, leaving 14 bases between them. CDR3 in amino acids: CASSAQGLRQPQHF. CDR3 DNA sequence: TGTGCCAGCAGTGCGCAGGGACTGCGGCAGCCCCAGCATTTT.

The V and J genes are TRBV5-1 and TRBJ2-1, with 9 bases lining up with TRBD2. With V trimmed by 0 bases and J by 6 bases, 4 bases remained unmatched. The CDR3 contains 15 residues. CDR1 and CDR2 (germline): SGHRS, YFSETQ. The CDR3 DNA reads TGCGCCAGCAGCTTGGGGACAGCGGGGGGCAATGAGCAGTTCTTC. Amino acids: CASSLGTAGGNEQFF.

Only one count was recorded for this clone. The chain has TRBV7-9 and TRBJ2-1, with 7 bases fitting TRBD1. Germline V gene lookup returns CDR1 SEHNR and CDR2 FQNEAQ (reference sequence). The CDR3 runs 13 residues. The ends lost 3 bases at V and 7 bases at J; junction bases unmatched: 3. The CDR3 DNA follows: TGTGCCAGCAGCTTGGACAGGCAAAATGAGCAGTTCTTC. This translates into CASSLDRQNEQFF. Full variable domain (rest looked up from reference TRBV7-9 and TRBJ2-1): DTGVSQNPRHKITKRGQNVTFRCDPISEHNRLYWYRQTLGQGPEFLTYFQNEAQLEKSRLLSDRFSAERPKGSFSTLEIQRTEQGDSAMYLCASSLDRQNEQFFGPGTRLTVL.

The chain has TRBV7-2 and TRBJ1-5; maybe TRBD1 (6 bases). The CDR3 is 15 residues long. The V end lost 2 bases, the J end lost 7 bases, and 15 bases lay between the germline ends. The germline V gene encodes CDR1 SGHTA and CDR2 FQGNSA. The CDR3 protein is CASSLFVGAGQPQHF. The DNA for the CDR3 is TGTGCCAGCAGCTTATTTGTGGGGGCAGGACAGCCCCAGCATTTT. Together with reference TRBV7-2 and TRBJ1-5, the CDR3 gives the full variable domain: GAGVSQSPSNKVTEKGKDVELRCDPISGHTALYWYRQSLGQGLEFLIYFQGNSAPDKSGLPSDRFSAERTGGSVSTLTIQRTQQEDSAVYLCASSLFVGAGQPQHFGDGTRLSIL.

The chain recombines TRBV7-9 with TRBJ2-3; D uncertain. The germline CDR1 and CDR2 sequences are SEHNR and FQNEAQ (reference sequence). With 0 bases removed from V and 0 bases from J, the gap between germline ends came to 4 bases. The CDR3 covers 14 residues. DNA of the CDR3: TGTGCCAGCAGCTTAGCCCTAAGCACAGATACGCAGTATTTT. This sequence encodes CASSLALSTDTQYF.

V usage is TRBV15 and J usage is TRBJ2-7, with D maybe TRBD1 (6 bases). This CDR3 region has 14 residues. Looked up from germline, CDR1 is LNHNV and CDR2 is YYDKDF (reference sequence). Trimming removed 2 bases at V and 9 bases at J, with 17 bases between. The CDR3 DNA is TGTGCCACCAGCAGACTCGAAACAGGGTTTGTGCAGTACTTC. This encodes CATSRLETGFVQYF.

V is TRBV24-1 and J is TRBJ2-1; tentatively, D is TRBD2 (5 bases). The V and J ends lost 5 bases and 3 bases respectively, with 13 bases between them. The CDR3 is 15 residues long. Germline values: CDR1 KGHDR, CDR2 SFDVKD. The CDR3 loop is CATSGRADLYNEQFF. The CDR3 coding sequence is TGTGCCACCAGTGGGCGGGCGGACCTCTACAATGAGCAGTTCTTC.

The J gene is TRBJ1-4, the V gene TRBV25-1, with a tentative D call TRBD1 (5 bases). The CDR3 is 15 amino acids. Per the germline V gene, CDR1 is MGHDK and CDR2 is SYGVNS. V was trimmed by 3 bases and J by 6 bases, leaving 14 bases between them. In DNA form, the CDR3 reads TGTGCCAGCAGTGATTCAACGGGGGTTCATGAAAAACTGTTTTTT. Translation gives CASSDSTGVHEKLFF.

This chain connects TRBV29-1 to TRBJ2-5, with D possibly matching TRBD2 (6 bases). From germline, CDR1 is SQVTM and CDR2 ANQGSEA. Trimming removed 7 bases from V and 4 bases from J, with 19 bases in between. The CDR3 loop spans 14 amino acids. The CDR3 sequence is CSAVAGPARETQYF. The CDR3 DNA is TGCAGCGCCGTGGCGGGACCCGCACGAGAGACCCAGTACTTC.

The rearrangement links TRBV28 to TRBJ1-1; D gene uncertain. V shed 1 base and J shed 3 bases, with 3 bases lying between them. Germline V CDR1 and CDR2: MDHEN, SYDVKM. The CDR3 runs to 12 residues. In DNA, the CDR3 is TGTGCCAGCAGTTTATTGGACACTGAAGCTTTCTTT. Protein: CASSLLDTEAFF. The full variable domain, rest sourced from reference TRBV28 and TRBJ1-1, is DVKVTQSSRYLVKRTGEKVFLECVQDMDHENMFWYRQDPGLGLRLIYFSYDVKMKEKGDIPEGYSVSREKKERFSLILESASTNQTSMYLCASSLLDTEAFFGQGTRLTVV.

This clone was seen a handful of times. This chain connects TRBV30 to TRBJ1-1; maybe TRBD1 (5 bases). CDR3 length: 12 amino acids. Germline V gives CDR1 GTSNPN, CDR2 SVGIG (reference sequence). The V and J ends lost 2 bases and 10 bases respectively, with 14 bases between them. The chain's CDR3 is CAWSYQVGAAFF. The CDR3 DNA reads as TGTGCCTGGAGTTACCAGGTTGGGGCAGCTTTCTTT.

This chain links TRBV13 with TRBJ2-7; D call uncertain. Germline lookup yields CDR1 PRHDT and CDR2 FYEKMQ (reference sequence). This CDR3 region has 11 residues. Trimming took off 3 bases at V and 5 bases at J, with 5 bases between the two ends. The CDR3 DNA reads TGTGCCAGCAGCTTTAGGGACGAGCAGTACTTC. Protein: CASSFRDEQYF.

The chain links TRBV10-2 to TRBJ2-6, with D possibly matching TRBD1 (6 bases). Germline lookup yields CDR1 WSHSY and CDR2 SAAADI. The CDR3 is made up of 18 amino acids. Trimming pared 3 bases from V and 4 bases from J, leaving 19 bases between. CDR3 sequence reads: CASSDYSGAPGGANVLTF. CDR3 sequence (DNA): TGCGCCAGCAGTGACTACTCAGGGGCCCCGGGAGGGGCCAACGTCCTGACTTTC.

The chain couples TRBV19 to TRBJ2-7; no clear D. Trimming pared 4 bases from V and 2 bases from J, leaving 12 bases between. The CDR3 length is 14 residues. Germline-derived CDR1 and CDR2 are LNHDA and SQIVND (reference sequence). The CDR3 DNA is TGTGCCAGTAGTAACATCGGAGCCACCTACGAGCAGTACTTC. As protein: CASSNIGATYEQYF.

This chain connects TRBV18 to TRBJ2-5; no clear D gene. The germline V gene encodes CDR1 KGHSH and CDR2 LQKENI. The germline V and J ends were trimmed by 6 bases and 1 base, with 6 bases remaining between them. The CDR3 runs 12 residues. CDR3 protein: CASSPSQETQYF. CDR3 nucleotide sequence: TGTGCCAGCTCCCCGAGCCAAGAGACCCAGTACTTC.

As DNA, the CDR3 is TGTGCCAGCAGCCCAATCGTTTCAGGGGGCTATTTT. Residues: CASSPIVSGGYF. V gene TRBV9 combines with J gene TRBJ2-3; 8 bases align to TRBD1. The germline gives CDR1 SGDLS, CDR2 YYNGEE. The CDR3 runs 12 residues. V dropped 4 bases and J dropped 15; count of bases not matched to a gene: 10.

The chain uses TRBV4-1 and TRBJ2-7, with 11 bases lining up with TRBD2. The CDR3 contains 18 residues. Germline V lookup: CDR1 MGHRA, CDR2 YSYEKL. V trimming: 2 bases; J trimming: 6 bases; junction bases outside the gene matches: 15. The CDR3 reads CASSQPVLAGGPPGEQYF. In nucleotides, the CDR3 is TGCGCCAGCAGCCAACCAGTCCTAGCGGGAGGTCCCCCCGGCGAGCAGTACTTC.

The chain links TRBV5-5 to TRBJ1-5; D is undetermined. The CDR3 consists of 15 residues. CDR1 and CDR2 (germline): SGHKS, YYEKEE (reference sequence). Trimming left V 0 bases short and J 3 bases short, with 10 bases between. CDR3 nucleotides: TGTGCCAGCAGCTTGGGGCCAGGCAACAATCAGCCCCAGCATTTT. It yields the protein CASSLGPGNNQPQHF. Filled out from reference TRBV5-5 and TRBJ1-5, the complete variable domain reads DAGVTQSPTHLIKTRGQQVTLRCSPISGHKSVSWYQQVLGQGPQFIFQYYEKEERGRGNFPDRFSARQFPNYSSELNVNALLLGDSALYLCASSLGPGNNQPQHFGDGTRLSIL.

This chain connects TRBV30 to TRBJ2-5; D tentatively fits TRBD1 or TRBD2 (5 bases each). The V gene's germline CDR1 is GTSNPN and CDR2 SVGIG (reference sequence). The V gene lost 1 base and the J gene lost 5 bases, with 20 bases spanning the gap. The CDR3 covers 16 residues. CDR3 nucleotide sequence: TGTGCCTGGAGTGGGGGGTTTTGGAAAGGAGAGGAGACCCAGTACTTC. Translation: CAWSGGFWKGEETQYF.

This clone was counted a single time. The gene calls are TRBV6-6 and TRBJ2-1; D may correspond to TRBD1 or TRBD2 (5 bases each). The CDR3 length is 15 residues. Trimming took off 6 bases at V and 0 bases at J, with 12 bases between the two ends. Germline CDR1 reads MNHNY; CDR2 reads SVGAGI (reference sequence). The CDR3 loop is CASSRGASSYNEQFF. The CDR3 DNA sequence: TGTGCCAGCAGCAGAGGGGCCAGCTCCTACAATGAGCAGTTCTTC.

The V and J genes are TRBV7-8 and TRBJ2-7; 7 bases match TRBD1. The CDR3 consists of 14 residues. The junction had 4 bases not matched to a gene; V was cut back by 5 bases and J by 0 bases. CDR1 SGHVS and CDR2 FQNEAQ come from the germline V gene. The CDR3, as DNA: TGTGCCAGCAGCCATAGACAGGGCTCCTACGAGCAGTACTTC. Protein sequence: CASSHRQGSYEQYF. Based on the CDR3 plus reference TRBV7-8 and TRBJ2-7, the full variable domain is GAGVSQSPRYKVAKRGQDVALRCDPISGHVSLFWYQQALGQGPEFLTYFQNEAQLDKSGLPSDRFFAERPEGSVSTLKIQRTQQEDSAVYLCASSHRQGSYEQYFGPGTRLTVT.

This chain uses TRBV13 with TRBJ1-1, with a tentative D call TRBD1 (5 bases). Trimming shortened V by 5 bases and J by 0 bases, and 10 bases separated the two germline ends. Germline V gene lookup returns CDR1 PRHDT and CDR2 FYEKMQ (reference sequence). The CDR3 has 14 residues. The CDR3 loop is CASSPGFLNTEAFF. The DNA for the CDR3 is TGTGCCAGCAGCCCAGGGTTCCTGAACACTGAAGCTTTCTTT.

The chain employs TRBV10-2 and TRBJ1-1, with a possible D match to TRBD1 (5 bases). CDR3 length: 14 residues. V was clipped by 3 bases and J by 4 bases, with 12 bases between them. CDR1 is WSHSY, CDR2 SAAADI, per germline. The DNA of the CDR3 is TGCGCCAGCAGTGATGGGGGGTCGGCCACTGAAGCTTTCTTT. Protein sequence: CASSDGGSATEAFF.

The CDR3 protein is CASSMGQVSYEQYF. The CDR3 nucleotides read TGTGCCAGCAGCATGGGACAGGTATCCTACGAGCAGTACTTC. The V and J genes are TRBV7-8 and TRBJ2-7; 8 bases map to TRBD1. CDR1 is SGHVS and CDR2 is FQNEAQ in the germline V gene. This CDR3 has 14 residues. With V trimmed by 5 bases and J by 1 base, 4 bases remained unmatched.

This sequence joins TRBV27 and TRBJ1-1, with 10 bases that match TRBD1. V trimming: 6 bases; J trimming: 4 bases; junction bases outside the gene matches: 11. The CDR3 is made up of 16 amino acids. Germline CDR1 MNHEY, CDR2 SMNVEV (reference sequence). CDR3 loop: CASSRDRGGGITEAFF. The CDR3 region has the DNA TGTGCCAGCAGCCGGGACAGGGGAGGGGGTATCACTGAAGCTTTCTTT.

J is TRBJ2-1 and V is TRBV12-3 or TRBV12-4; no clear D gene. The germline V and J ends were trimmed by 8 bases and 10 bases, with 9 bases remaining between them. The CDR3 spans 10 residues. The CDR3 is CASGPGEQFF. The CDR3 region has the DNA TGTGCCAGCGGGCCTGGCGAGCAGTTCTTC.

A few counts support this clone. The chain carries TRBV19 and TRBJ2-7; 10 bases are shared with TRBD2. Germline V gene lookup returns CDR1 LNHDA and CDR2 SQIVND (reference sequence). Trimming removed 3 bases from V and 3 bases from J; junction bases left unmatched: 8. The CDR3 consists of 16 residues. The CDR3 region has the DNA TGTGCCAGTAGTATTGCCGGACTAGCGGAGAGCTACGAGCAGTACTTC. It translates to CASSIAGLAESYEQYF.

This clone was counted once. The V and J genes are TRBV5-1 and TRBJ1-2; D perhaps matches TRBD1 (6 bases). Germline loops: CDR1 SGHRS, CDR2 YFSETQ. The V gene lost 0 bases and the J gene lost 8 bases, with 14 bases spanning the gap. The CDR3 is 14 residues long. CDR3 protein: CASSLDVGARGYTF. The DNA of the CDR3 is TGCGCCAGCAGCTTGGATGTGGGGGCGCGGGGCTACACCTTC. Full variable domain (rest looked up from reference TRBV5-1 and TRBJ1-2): KAGVTQTPRYLIKTRGQQVTLSCSPISGHRSVSWYQQTPGQGLQFLFEYFSETQRNKGNFPGRFSGRQFSNSRSEMNVSTLELGDSALYLCASSLDVGARGYTFGSGTRLTVV.

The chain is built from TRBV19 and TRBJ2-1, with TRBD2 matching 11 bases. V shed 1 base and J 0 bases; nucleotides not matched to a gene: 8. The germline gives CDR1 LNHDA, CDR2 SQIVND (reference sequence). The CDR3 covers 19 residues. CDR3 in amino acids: CASSIGPSGGLSSYNEQFF. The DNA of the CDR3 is TGTGCCAGTAGTATAGGTCCTAGCGGGGGGCTCAGCTCCTACAATGAGCAGTTCTTC.

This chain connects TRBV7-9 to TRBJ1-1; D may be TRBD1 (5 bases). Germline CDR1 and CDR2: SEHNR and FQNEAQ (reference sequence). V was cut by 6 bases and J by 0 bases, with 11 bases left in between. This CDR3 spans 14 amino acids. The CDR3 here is CASSYGGLNTEAFF. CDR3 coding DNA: TGTGCCAGCAGTTACGGGGGGTTGAACACTGAAGCTTTCTTT.